The rows below give T cell receptor beta chains drawn from one sample of a study of PD-1 blockade in classical Hodgkin lymphoma. Measured with immunoSEQ multiplex PCR; TCRdb has only the in-frame clones, and not every one. The sample has about 36,000 clones, roughly three quarters seen once; the top ten hold less than 15%. The sample in question was peripheral blood mononuclear cells (PBMCs), obtained before the second cycle of nivolumab. The receptor source for this set is a human donor with classical Hodgkin lymphoma. Both conserved end residues are part of each CDR3. D genes are given only for firm matches. Part of the rows lack a size; the others show once, few, many or a class for expanded clones.

clone_size: NA; j_call: TRBJ2-1; v_call: TRBV27; d_call: NA; cdr3_nt: TGTGCCAGCAGTTTGATGGCCGCCAAAGCCTACAATGAGCAGTTCTTC; cdr3_aa: CASSLMAAKAYNEQFF
clone_size: few; j_call: TRBJ1-2; v_call: TRBV6-5; d_call: NA; cdr3_nt: TGTGCCAGCAGCCTAGGACAGACCTATGGCTACACCTTC; cdr3_aa: CASSLGQTYGYTF
clone_size: NA; j_call: TRBJ2-7; v_call: TRBV7-8; d_call: NA; cdr3_nt: TGTGCCAGCAGCTCAACTTATCTCAGGGCGACGGCGAGCTCCTACGAGCAGTACTTC; cdr3_aa: CASSSTYLRATASSYEQYF
clone_size: once; j_call: TRBJ2-7; v_call: TRBV27; d_call: NA; cdr3_nt: TGTGCCAGCAGACGCGGACAGTCCAGCTCCTACGAGCAGTACTTC; cdr3_aa: CASRRGQSSSYEQYF
clone_size: NA; j_call: TRBJ2-3; v_call: TRBV4-1; d_call: NA; cdr3_nt: TGCGCCAGCAGCCCCGAGGGGGGCCTACGAAAGGCAGATACGCAGTATTTT; cdr3_aa: CASSPEGGLRKADTQYF
clone_size: NA; j_call: TRBJ1-3; v_call: TRBV7-9; d_call: NA; cdr3_nt: TGTGCCAGCAGCCAAGAATATGCCACCTCAGGAAACACCATATATTTT; cdr3_aa: CASSQEYATSGNTIYF
clone_size: few; j_call: TRBJ1-1; v_call: TRBV18; d_call: NA; cdr3_nt: TGTGCCAGCTCACCCGACAGAGTTAACACTGAAGCTTTCTTT; cdr3_aa: CASSPDRVNTEAFF
clone_size: once; j_call: TRBJ1-1; v_call: TRBV29-1; d_call: TRBD1; cdr3_nt: TGCAGCGTTTCAGGGGGGAACACTGAAGCTTTCTTT; cdr3_aa: CSVSGGNTEAFF
clone_size: NA; j_call: TRBJ2-7; v_call: TRBV29-1; d_call: TRBD2; cdr3_nt: TGCAGCGTTGGTGAGACTAGCGGGAGCTACCAGTACTTC; cdr3_aa: CSVGETSGSYQYF
clone_size: NA; j_call: TRBJ2-2; v_call: TRBV19; d_call: NA; cdr3_nt: TGTGCCAGTACCTCCCTGGGCAGGTCGGGTACCGGGGAGCTGTTTTTT; cdr3_aa: CASTSLGRSGTGELFF
clone_size: NA; j_call: TRBJ1-5; v_call: TRBV6-5; d_call: NA; cdr3_nt: TGTGCCAGCAGTGAATTGGTGGCTGTTCAGCCCCAGCATTTT; cdr3_aa: CASSELVAVQPQHF
clone_size: NA; j_call: TRBJ2-7; v_call: TRBV7-9; d_call: NA; cdr3_nt: TGTGCCAGCAGCCAATTTGTGGACGAGCAGTACTTC; cdr3_aa: CASSQFVDEQYF
clone_size: NA; j_call: TRBJ2-1; v_call: TRBV5-6; d_call: NA; cdr3_nt: TGTGCCAGCAGCTTGCTTATCTCCTACAATGAGCAGTTCTTC; cdr3_aa: CASSLLISYNEQFF
clone_size: few; j_call: TRBJ1-6; v_call: TRBV4-3; d_call: NA; cdr3_nt: TGCGCCAGCAGCCAAGCAGGAGGGACCTATAATTCACCCCTCCACTTT; cdr3_aa: CASSQAGGTYNSPLHF
clone_size: NA; j_call: TRBJ1-1; v_call: TRBV19; d_call: NA; cdr3_nt: TGTGCCAGTAGTAAAGGGGTCACGGGAGCTTTCTTT; cdr3_aa: CASSKGVTGAFF
clone_size: NA; j_call: TRBJ2-7; v_call: TRBV10-3; d_call: TRBD2; cdr3_nt: TGTGCCATCAGTGTCGGGACTAGCGGTTCCTACGAGCAGTACTTC; cdr3_aa: CAISVGTSGSYEQYF
clone_size: NA; j_call: TRBJ1-1; v_call: TRBV19; d_call: NA; cdr3_nt: TGTGCCAGTCAGACTGGACCTTCCCCGAACACTGAAGCTTTCTTT; cdr3_aa: CASQTGPSPNTEAFF
clone_size: NA; j_call: TRBJ1-3; v_call: TRBV7-9; d_call: NA; cdr3_nt: TGTGCCAGCAGCTTAGCAGGCAGCTCTGGAAACACCATATATTTT; cdr3_aa: CASSLAGSSGNTIYF
clone_size: NA; j_call: TRBJ1-6; v_call: TRBV5-4; d_call: NA; cdr3_nt: TGTGCCAGCAGCCGGGAGGGGGTCTCACCCCTCCACTTT; cdr3_aa: CASSREGVSPLHF
clone_size: NA; j_call: TRBJ2-7; v_call: TRBV4-2; d_call: NA; cdr3_nt: TGTGCCAGCAGCCAAAACCCGACAGAAAACTACGAGCAGTACTTC; cdr3_aa: CASSQNPTENYEQYF
clone_size: medium-sized; j_call: TRBJ2-5; v_call: TRBV2; d_call: TRBD1; cdr3_nt: TGTGCCAGCAGTGGGACAGGGGGCCTAGGGGAGACCCAGTACTTC; cdr3_aa: CASSGTGGLGETQYF
clone_size: NA; j_call: TRBJ2-7; v_call: TRBV9; d_call: NA; cdr3_nt: TGTGCCAGCAGCGTAGAAGGCGGGGAGTTCTACGAGCAGTACTTC; cdr3_aa: CASSVEGGEFYEQYF
clone_size: NA; j_call: TRBJ2-1; v_call: TRBV10-3; d_call: TRBD2; cdr3_nt: TGTGCCATCAAGCCGGGACTAGCGGGAGTCGGCATCAAAAATGAGCAGTTCTTC; cdr3_aa: CAIKPGLAGVGIKNEQFF
clone_size: NA; j_call: TRBJ1-1; v_call: TRBV5-1; d_call: NA; cdr3_nt: TGCGCCAGCGCCGTGGGGGGCGCAGCGTCTGAAGCTTTCTTT; cdr3_aa: CASAVGGAASEAFF
clone_size: NA; j_call: TRBJ2-1; v_call: TRBV11-2; d_call: NA; cdr3_nt: TGTGCCAGCAGCTTAGCGTTCGAGGAGCAGTTCTTC; cdr3_aa: CASSLAFEEQFF
clone_size: NA; j_call: TRBJ2-3; v_call: TRBV7-9; d_call: TRBD1; cdr3_nt: TGTGCCAGCAGCGCGTTCGGGACAGGGGCCGATACGCAGTATTTT; cdr3_aa: CASSAFGTGADTQYF
clone_size: NA; j_call: TRBJ1-4; v_call: TRBV5-4; d_call: NA; cdr3_nt: TGTGCCAGCAGCTCTCCCGGTGATGAAAAACTGTTTTTT; cdr3_aa: CASSSPGDEKLFF
clone_size: NA; j_call: TRBJ2-6; v_call: TRBV5-4; d_call: NA; cdr3_nt: TGTGCCAGCAGCGAGGGACACTTCTCTGGGGCCAACGTCCTGACTTTC; cdr3_aa: CASSEGHFSGANVLTF
clone_size: NA; j_call: TRBJ1-1; v_call: TRBV5-4; d_call: NA; cdr3_nt: TGTGCCAGCAGCTCGCCAGGGTGGAACACTGAAGCTTTCTTT; cdr3_aa: CASSSPGWNTEAFF
clone_size: NA; j_call: TRBJ1-1; v_call: TRBV19; d_call: TRBD1; cdr3_nt: TGTGCCAGTAGTATTCAGGGGGCCGCGAACACTGAAGCTTTCTTT; cdr3_aa: CASSIQGAANTEAFF
clone_size: NA; j_call: TRBJ2-7; v_call: TRBV27; d_call: TRBD1; cdr3_nt: TGTGCCAGCAGTCGACAGGGAAGGGACTACGAGCAGTACTTC; cdr3_aa: CASSRQGRDYEQYF
clone_size: few; j_call: TRBJ2-7; v_call: TRBV19; d_call: TRBD1; cdr3_nt: TGTGCCAGTAGCCGGACAGGGGGCTCCTACGAGCAGTACTTC; cdr3_aa: CASSRTGGSYEQYF
clone_size: once; j_call: TRBJ1-3; v_call: TRBV18; d_call: NA; cdr3_nt: TGTGCCAGCTCACTCTCTCCCCAGGCAGGAAACACCATATATTTT; cdr3_aa: CASSLSPQAGNTIYF
clone_size: NA; j_call: TRBJ2-2; v_call: TRBV10-3; d_call: TRBD1; cdr3_nt: TGTGCCATCAGCGGGACAGGGCCCACCGGGGAGCTGTTTTTT; cdr3_aa: CAISGTGPTGELFF
clone_size: once; j_call: TRBJ1-1; v_call: TRBV6-6; d_call: NA; cdr3_nt: TGTGCCAGCAGTTACGGGGTTATGAACACTGAAGCTTTCTTT; cdr3_aa: CASSYGVMNTEAFF
clone_size: few; j_call: TRBJ2-7; v_call: TRBV5-1; d_call: NA; cdr3_nt: TGCGCCAGCAGCTTTGGGGGCAGGGCTTCCTACGAGCAGTACTTC; cdr3_aa: CASSFGGRASYEQYF
clone_size: NA; j_call: TRBJ1-1; v_call: TRBV5-4; d_call: NA; cdr3_nt: TGTGCCAGCAGCCCGCCGACAGCGTTGAACACTGAAGCTTTCTTT; cdr3_aa: CASSPPTALNTEAFF
clone_size: NA; j_call: TRBJ2-7; v_call: TRBV10-3; d_call: NA; cdr3_nt: TGTGCCATCAAGGGCACGGTTGACTCCTACGAGCAGTACTTC; cdr3_aa: CAIKGTVDSYEQYF
clone_size: NA; j_call: TRBJ2-7; v_call: TRBV6-5; d_call: NA; cdr3_nt: TGTGCCAGCAGTTACTCAAGGACAGAGCTTGGAGAGCAGTACTTC; cdr3_aa: CASSYSRTELGEQYF
clone_size: NA; j_call: TRBJ1-2; v_call: TRBV19; d_call: TRBD1; cdr3_nt: TGTGCCAGTAGTATTGGGGGACAGGGGGTAACTAACTATGGCTACACCTTC; cdr3_aa: CASSIGGQGVTNYGYTF
clone_size: NA; j_call: TRBJ2-7; v_call: TRBV11-3; d_call: TRBD1; cdr3_nt: TGTGCCAGCAGCGTATCCGGGACAGGCAACTACGAGCAGTACTTC; cdr3_aa: CASSVSGTGNYEQYF
clone_size: NA; j_call: TRBJ1-2; v_call: TRBV6-5; d_call: NA; cdr3_nt: TGTGCCAGCACTCGGGACACTACTTACTATGGCTACACCTTC; cdr3_aa: CASTRDTTYYGYTF
clone_size: NA; j_call: TRBJ2-5; v_call: TRBV5-8; d_call: NA; cdr3_nt: TGTGCCAGCAGCTTTCGGGAGACCCAGTACTTC; cdr3_aa: CASSFRETQYF
clone_size: NA; j_call: TRBJ2-1; v_call: TRBV10-3; d_call: NA; cdr3_nt: TGTGCCATCAGTGAGTCGACGTCTAGCGCCTACAATGAGCAGTTCTTC; cdr3_aa: CAISESTSSAYNEQFF
clone_size: NA; j_call: TRBJ1-6; v_call: TRBV15; d_call: NA; cdr3_nt: TGTGCCACCAGCAGAGATAGTACGGGGTTGAGGACCCTCCACTTT; cdr3_aa: CATSRDSTGLRTLHF